The 28 T cell receptor beta chains listed next were all sequenced from one sample in a study of cytomegalovirus exposure and HLA in healthy donors. TCRdb keeps only in-frame clones here, not all; method: immunoSEQ multiplex PCR. The sample yields about 200,000 clones, roughly 82% seen once. Sequencing was performed on PBMCs. These receptors came from a woman aged 18-35 years in good health and CMV-seronegative.

The table lists this clone with a few counts. CDR3 residues: CASSIDYGYTF. CDR3 coding DNA: TGTGCCAGCTCAATAGACTATGGCTACACCTTC. The chain combines TRBV18 with TRBJ1-2; D not certain. This CDR3 has 11 amino acids. Germline CDR1 reads KGHSH; CDR2 reads LQKENI. V shed 5 bases and J shed 3 bases, with 4 bases lying between them.

The CDR3 DNA reads TGTGCCAGCAGTTACGACTCCAATGAGCAGTTCTTC. Protein product: CASSYDSNEQFF. J is TRBJ2-1 and V is TRBV6-5; no clear D gene. The V gene's germline CDR1 is MNHEY and CDR2 SVGAGI. The CDR3 contains 12 residues. The V gene lost 2 bases and the J gene lost 6 bases, with 5 bases spanning the gap.

The V gene is TRBV7-2, the J gene TRBJ1-6; D is uncertain. The germline gives CDR1 SGHTA, CDR2 FQGNSA. CDR3 length equals 16 residues. V was pared by 5 bases and J by 8 bases, with 19 bases between. The CDR3 sequence is CASSKVGHLWDSPLHF. The DNA for the CDR3 is TGTGCCAGCAGCAAAGTGGGCCATTTGTGGGATTCACCCCTCCACTTT. Variable domain in full (rest from reference TRBV7-2 and TRBJ1-6): GAGVSQSPSNKVTEKGKDVELRCDPISGHTALYWYRQSLGQGLEFLIYFQGNSAPDKSGLPSDRFSAERTGGSVSTLTIQRTQQEDSAVYLCASSKVGHLWDSPLHFGNGTRLTVT.

The chain links TRBV5-4 to TRBJ2-1; possibly TRBD2 for D (5 bases). The CDR3 contains 15 residues. Germline V CDR1 and CDR2: SGHNT, YYREEE (reference sequence). V was cut by 4 bases and J by 6 bases, with 17 bases left in between. The CDR3, as DNA: TGTGCCAGCAGCCCGCCCCCGGGGTCAGGCAATGAGCAGTTCTTC. This translates into CASSPPPGSGNEQFF.

This clone was seen more than once but under ten times. This rearrangement joins TRBV9 to TRBJ2-7; 9 nucleotides line up with TRBD1. CDR1 SGDLS and CDR2 YYNGEE come from the germline V gene. J gave up 5 bases and V 1 base, and 7 bases lay outside the gene matches. The CDR3 has 15 amino acids. CDR3 DNA sequence: TGTGCCAGCAGCGTACAAACAGGGGGCATCGACGAGCAGTACTTC. This gives the protein CASSVQTGGIDEQYF. The full variable domain, rest sourced from reference TRBV9 and TRBJ2-7, is DSGVTQTPKHLITATGQRVTLRCSPRSGDLSVYWYQQSLDQGLQFLIQYYNGEERAKGNILERFSAQQFPDLHSELNLSSLELGDSALYFCASSVQTGGIDEQYFGPGTRLTVT.

In its sample, this clone was seen once. The V gene is TRBV11-2, the J gene TRBJ1-2; D uncertain. With 8 bases removed from V and 4 bases from J, the gap between germline ends came to 17 bases. The CDR3 contains 14 residues. The germline CDR1 and CDR2 sequences are SGHAT and FQNNGV. The DNA of the CDR3 is TGTGCCAGCTCGAGAACGGTAGAGGGCTATGGCTACACCTTC. Encoded protein: CASSRTVEGYGYTF.

This chain uses TRBV7-8 with TRBJ1-5, with D possibly being TRBD1 (6 bases). The V end lost 5 bases, the J end lost 5 bases, and 13 bases lay between the germline ends. In germline, CDR1 is SGHVS, CDR2 FQNEAQ. CDR3 length equals 14 residues. This CDR3 reads CASSARQAYQPQHF. The DNA for the CDR3 is TGTGCCAGCAGCGCACGACAGGCTTATCAGCCCCAGCATTTT.

The V and J genes are TRBV5-1 and TRBJ1-5; tentative D call: TRBD1 (5 bases). With 2 bases removed from V and 3 bases from J, the gap between germline ends came to 9 bases. Germline V gene sequence: CDR1 SGHRS, CDR2 YFSETQ. This CDR3 has 14 amino acids. The CDR3 nucleotides read TGCGCCAGCAGCTTAGACAGCCCCAATCAGCCCCAGCATTTT. Translating gives CASSLDSPNQPQHF. Variable domain in full (rest from reference TRBV5-1 and TRBJ1-5): KAGVTQTPRYLIKTRGQQVTLSCSPISGHRSVSWYQQTPGQGLQFLFEYFSETQRNKGNFPGRFSGRQFSNSRSEMNVSTLELGDSALYLCASSLDSPNQPQHFGDGTRLSIL.

V is TRBV30 and J is TRBJ1-6; D ambiguous. CDR3 length: 11 residues. The germline gives CDR1 GTSNPN, CDR2 SVGIG (reference sequence). V was pared by 2 bases and J by 10 bases, with 6 bases between. The CDR3 is CAWSPSSPLHF. In nucleotides, the CDR3 is TGTGCCTGGAGTCCGTCGTCACCCCTCCACTTT.

In DNA form, the CDR3 reads TGTGCCAGCAGCTTGTCAAGGATTCGGAGGGGTCTTTTTGGCTACACCTTC. Translating it yields CASSLSRIRRGLFGYTF. The chain joins TRBV7-2 to TRBJ1-2; D may be TRBD1 (5 bases). This CDR3 is 17 amino acids long. V was trimmed by 3 bases and J by 7 bases, leaving 24 bases between them. Germline V gene lookup returns CDR1 SGHTA and CDR2 FQGNSA.

This clone was recorded only once. The chain combines TRBV13 with TRBJ1-2, with 7 bases identical to TRBD1. The CDR3 is made up of 15 amino acids. The germline V gene has CDR1 PRHDT and CDR2 FYEKMQ (reference sequence). V was clipped by 0 bases and J by 8 bases; unmatched bases: 9. The CDR3 DNA reads TGTGCCAGCAGCTTAGGGGCAGGGGGTGCCCTCGGCTACACCTTC. Translated: CASSLGAGGALGYTF.

The table lists this clone with a few counts. The chain joins TRBV6-6 to TRBJ1-2; 7 bases line up with TRBD1. The CDR3 is made up of 12 amino acids. Germline CDR1 reads MNHNY; CDR2 reads SVGAGI (reference sequence). J gave up 8 bases and V 8 bases, and 8 bases lay outside the gene matches. Here the CDR3 reads CASGQVVYGYTF. CDR3 in DNA: TGTGCCAGCGGACAGGTAGTTTACGGCTACACCTTC.

The chain is built from TRBV7-8 and TRBJ1-1; 8 nucleotides align to TRBD1. CDR3 length: 15 residues. Germline CDR1 and CDR2: SGHVS and FQNEAQ. V was clipped by 5 bases and J by 5 bases; unmatched bases: 10. The CDR3 protein is CASSPGGRGATEAFF. CDR3 sequence (DNA): TGTGCCAGCAGCCCAGGGGGCAGGGGGGCAACTGAAGCTTTCTTT. The variable domain in full, with the rest retrieved from reference TRBV7-8 and TRBJ1-1, is GAGVSQSPRYKVAKRGQDVALRCDPISGHVSLFWYQQALGQGPEFLTYFQNEAQLDKSGLPSDRFFAERPEGSVSTLKIQRTQQEDSAVYLCASSPGGRGATEAFFGQGTRLTVV.

V gene TRBV5-1 combines with J gene TRBJ1-1; no clear D gene. This CDR3 spans 13 amino acids. Trimming stripped 0 bases from V and 11 bases from J, with 14 bases between. Per germline, CDR1 SGHRS and CDR2 YFSETQ. The CDR3 region has the DNA TGCGCCAGCAGCTTGGCCGAGGGAGGATGGGCTTTCTTT. It encodes CASSLAEGGWAFF.

Only a few counts were recorded for this clone. This chain links TRBV7-7 with TRBJ2-2, with a possible D match to TRBD2 (6 bases). The CDR3 length is 17 residues. The V gene lost 1 base and the J gene lost 6 bases, with 18 bases spanning the gap. From germline, CDR1 is SSHAT and CDR2 FNYEAQ (reference sequence). The CDR3 sequence: CASSLGRGTGGAGELFF. Here the CDR3 DNA reads TGTGCCAGCAGCTTAGGACGGGGCACAGGAGGGGCCGGGGAGCTGTTTTTT.

This chain joins TRBV7-9 and TRBJ1-2; the D gene is possibly TRBD1 (5 bases). V was cut by 0 bases and J by 8 bases, with 13 bases left in between. CDR1 and CDR2 (germline): SEHNR, FQNEAQ (reference sequence). The CDR3 length is 14 residues. CDR3 residues: CASSLAWGDGGYTF. CDR3 nucleotides: TGTGCCAGCAGCTTAGCTTGGGGGGATGGCGGCTACACCTTC.

This rearrangement joins TRBV30 to TRBJ2-3; 7 nucleotides agree with TRBD1. This CDR3 spans 14 amino acids. CDR1 is GTSNPN, CDR2 SVGIG, per germline (reference sequence). J lost 1 base, V lost 4 bases, and 5 bases had no gene match. The CDR3 reads CAWTKGAGTDTQYF. CDR3 in DNA: TGTGCCTGGACGAAGGGGGCCGGCACAGATACGCAGTATTTT.

The chain combines TRBV29-1 with TRBJ1-2; TRBD1 matches 7 bases. The CDR3 length is 14 residues. The germline V gene encodes CDR1 SQVTM and CDR2 ANQGSEA. V lost 5 bases to trimming and J lost 4 bases; unmatched junction nucleotides: 10. CDR3 DNA sequence: TGCAGCGTTTGGCCCGAGGGACAGAGCTATGGCTACACCTTC. This encodes CSVWPEGQSYGYTF.

The rearrangement links TRBV28 to TRBJ2-3, with TRBD2 as a possible D gene (5 bases). The CDR3 is 14 residues long. Germline lookup yields CDR1 MDHEN and CDR2 SYDVKM. V lost 5 bases and J 6 bases, leaving 15 bases between the germline ends. CDR3 protein: CASSALENSDTQYF. DNA of the CDR3: TGTGCCAGCAGTGCACTAGAGAACTCTGATACGCAGTATTTT.

The rearrangement links TRBV27 to TRBJ2-3; 11 positions match TRBD2. The trim removed 5 bases at V and 2 bases at J, leaving 6 bases unmatched. Germline V gene data show CDR1 as MNHEY and CDR2 as SMNVEV (reference sequence). This CDR3 spans 16 amino acids. DNA for the CDR3: TGTGCCAGCAGTCCCTTAGCGGGAGGGAACACAGATACGCAGTATTTT. It codes for CASSPLAGGNTDTQYF.

The gene calls are TRBV6-6 and TRBJ2-7; D ambiguous. V lost 7 bases and J lost 0, with 13 bases in between. This CDR3 contains 14 residues. The germline gives CDR1 MNHNY, CDR2 SVGAGI (reference sequence). The CDR3 protein is CASKAEPTSYEQYF. The DNA for the CDR3 is TGTGCCAGCAAGGCGGAGCCGACCTCCTACGAGCAGTACTTC.

This chain links TRBV10-3 with TRBJ2-7, with TRBD1 matching 7 bases. The V and J ends lost 1 base and 3 bases, in that order; junction bases with no gene match: 6. Per germline, CDR1 ENHRY and CDR2 SYGVKD. This CDR3 region has 15 residues. The CDR3 sequence: CAISELGTAHYEQYF. CDR3 coding DNA: TGTGCCATCAGTGAGTTAGGGACAGCACACTACGAGCAGTACTTC.

This CDR3 is CASSLVTSSNQPQHF. The CDR3 DNA reads as TGTGCCAGCAGCTTAGTCACATCTAGCAATCAGCCCCAGCATTTT. The chain joins TRBV7-2 to TRBJ1-5; D call uncertain. This CDR3 has 15 amino acids. The germline V gene has CDR1 SGHTA and CDR2 FQGNSA. Trimming took 1 base from V and 0 from J, leaving 7 bases between them.

This chain uses TRBV11-2 with TRBJ2-7, with 11 bases that match TRBD2. Trimming removed 5 bases from V and 4 bases from J; junction bases left unmatched: 7. The CDR3 contains 15 residues. CDR1 SGHAT and CDR2 FQNNGV come from the germline V gene. CDR3 protein: CASSAHSGGAYEQYF. As DNA, the CDR3 is TGTGCCAGCAGCGCCCATAGCGGGGGGGCGTACGAGCAGTACTTC.

J is TRBJ2-2 and V is TRBV4-2; D gene unclear. The V end was cut by 0 bases, the J end by 2 bases, with 16 bases between. CDR1 is LGHNA and CDR2 is YNFKEQ in the germline V gene. The CDR3 is 18 residues long. In nucleotides, the CDR3 is TGTGCCAGCAGCCAAGAACCTTCGGCAGGATTAAACACCGGGGAGCTGTTTTTT. Its translation is CASSQEPSAGLNTGELFF.

The J gene is TRBJ1-5, the V gene TRBV11-2; D perhaps matches TRBD1 (5 bases). Per germline, CDR1 SGHAT and CDR2 FQNNGV. The CDR3 spans 15 residues. Deletions cut 1 base from V and 11 bases from J, with 18 bases between. In nucleotides, the CDR3 is TGTGCCAGCAGCTTAGGGACACACGGGCCTCTGGCCCAGCATTTT. Its protein product is CASSLGTHGPLAQHF.

The chain links TRBV11-2 to TRBJ2-7; 10 bases are shared with TRBD2. CDR1 and CDR2 (germline): SGHAT, FQNNGV. CDR3 length equals 18 residues. The V and J ends lost 2 bases and 0 bases, in that order; junction bases with no gene match: 10. The DNA of the CDR3 is TGTGCCAGCAGCTTAACCAGAGGACTAGCGGTTAGCTCCTACGAGCAGTACTTC. Translation gives CASSLTRGLAVSSYEQYF.

The chain links TRBV5-6 to TRBJ2-7; D possibly corresponds to TRBD2 (5 bases). The germline CDR1 and CDR2 sequences are SGHDT and YYEEEE. V shed 3 bases and J shed 5 bases, with 15 bases lying between them. This CDR3 region has 14 residues. CDR3 residues: CASSSPYGGDEQYF. The CDR3 DNA reads as TGTGCCAGCAGCTCTCCCTACGGAGGCGACGAGCAGTACTTC. Based on the CDR3 plus reference TRBV5-6 and TRBJ2-7, the full variable domain is DAGVTQSPTHLIKTRGQQVTLRCSPKSGHDTVSWYQQALGQGPQFIFQYYEEEERQRGNFPDRFSGHQFPNYSSELNVNALLLGDSALYLCASSSPYGGDEQYFGPGTRLTVT.